A single sample is the source of the 5 T cell receptor beta chains below, sequenced in a study of blood T cell repertoires in COVID-19. TCRdb's copy holds only in-frame clones and misses some; the assay was immunoSEQ multiplex PCR. In the table there are 130,000 to 150,000 clones, 87% of which are singletons. The sequenced material came from peripheral blood. The receptors were sampled from a man aged 50-60 years who had recovered from COVID-19.

This clone was observed once. The V and J genes are TRBV10-3 and TRBJ1-2; 10 bases map to TRBD1. The CDR3 runs to 15 residues. CDR1 is ENHRY and CDR2 is SYGVKD in the germline V gene. Trimming at V came to 4 bases and at J to 7 bases, leaving 9 bases not matched to a gene. CDR3 loop: CAISGLGQGESGYTF. The CDR3 DNA sequence: TGTGCCATCAGTGGGTTAGGACAGGGGGAAAGTGGCTACACCTTC.

The genes are TRBV18 and TRBJ1-1, with D possibly matching TRBD1 (5 bases). This CDR3 has 15 residues. V lost 0 bases to trimming and J lost 5 bases, with 13 bases between them. Looked up from germline, CDR1 is KGHSH and CDR2 is LQKENI. The CDR3 here is CASSPPQGGGTEAFF. The CDR3 coding sequence is TGTGCCAGCTCACCACCCCAGGGCGGAGGGACTGAAGCTTTCTTT.

The V and J genes are TRBV10-3 and TRBJ1-6, with D possibly matching TRBD1 (6 bases). Trimming took 6 bases from V and 7 from J, leaving 19 bases between them. Germline V gene lookup returns CDR1 ENHRY and CDR2 SYGVKD. The CDR3 is 16 amino acids. The CDR3 DNA reads TGTGCCATCAGCAAAGACCGGGACATGGGGAATTCACCCCTCCACTTT. This sequence encodes CAISKDRDMGNSPLHF.

The chain recombines TRBV7-2 with TRBJ1-2; 9 nucleotides align to TRBD1. The V and J ends lost 5 bases and 1 base, in that order; junction bases with no gene match: 11. This CDR3 is 17 amino acids long. Germline V gene lookup returns CDR1 SGHTA and CDR2 FQGNSA. The CDR3 DNA reads TGTGCCAGCAGCCCCCGGGCCGGGACAGGGATTAACTATGGCTACACCTTC. This sequence encodes CASSPRAGTGINYGYTF.

This clone showed up just a few times. V gene TRBV29-1 combines with J gene TRBJ2-1; D gene unclear. This CDR3 region has 13 residues. CDR1 is SQVTM and CDR2 is ANQGSEA in the germline V gene. Trimming cost V 3 bases and J 8 bases, with 14 bases left between them. CDR3 residues: CSVDLLYRDEQFF. The CDR3 DNA is TGCAGCGTTGACTTGCTATATCGGGATGAGCAGTTCTTC.